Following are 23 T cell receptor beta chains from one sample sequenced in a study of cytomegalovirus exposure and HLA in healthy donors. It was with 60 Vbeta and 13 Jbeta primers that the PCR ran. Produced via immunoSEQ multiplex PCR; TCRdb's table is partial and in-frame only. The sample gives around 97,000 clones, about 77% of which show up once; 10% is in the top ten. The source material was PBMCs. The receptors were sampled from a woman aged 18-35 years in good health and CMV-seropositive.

The DNA of the CDR3 is TGTGCCAGCAGCCCCGGGACACACAAATCTAACTATGGCTACACCTTC. It codes for CASSPGTHKSNYGYTF. This sequence joins TRBV2 and TRBJ1-2; possibly TRBD1 for D (6 bases). Looked up from germline, CDR1 is SNHLY and CDR2 is FYNNEI. There are 16 residues in the CDR3. V lost 6 bases, J lost 0 bases, and 17 bases lay in between. The entire variable domain, with the rest obtained from reference TRBV2 and TRBJ1-2, is as follows: EPEVTQTPSHQVTQMGQEVILRCVPISNHLYFYWYRQILGQKVEFLVSFYNNEISEKSEIFDDQFSVERPDGSNFTLKIRSTKLEDSAMYFCASSPGTHKSNYGYTFGSGTRLTVV.

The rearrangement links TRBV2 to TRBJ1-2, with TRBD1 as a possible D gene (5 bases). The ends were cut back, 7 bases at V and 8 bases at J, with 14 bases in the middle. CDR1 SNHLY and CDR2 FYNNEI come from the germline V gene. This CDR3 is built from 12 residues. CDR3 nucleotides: TGTGCCAGCAATTCAGGGTTAGGGGGCTACACCTTC. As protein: CASNSGLGGYTF.

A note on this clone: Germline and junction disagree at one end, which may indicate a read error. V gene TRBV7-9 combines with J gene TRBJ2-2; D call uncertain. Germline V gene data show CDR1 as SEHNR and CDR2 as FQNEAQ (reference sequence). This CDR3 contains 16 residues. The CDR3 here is CASTLYRLANTGELFF. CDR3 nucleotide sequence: TGTGCCAGCACCTTATACCGACTTGCGAACACCGGGGAGCTGTTTTTT. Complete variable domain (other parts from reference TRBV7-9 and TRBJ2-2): DTGVSQNPRHKITKRGQNVTFRCDPISEHNRLYWYRQTLGQGPEFLTYFQNEAQLEKSRLLSDRFSAERPKGSFSTLEIQRTEQGDSAMYLCASTLYRLANTGELFFGEGSRLTVL.

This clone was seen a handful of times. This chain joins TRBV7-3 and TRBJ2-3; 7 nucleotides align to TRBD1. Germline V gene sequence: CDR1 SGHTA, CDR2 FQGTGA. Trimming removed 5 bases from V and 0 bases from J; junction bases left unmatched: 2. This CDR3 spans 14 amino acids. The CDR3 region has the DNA TGTGCCAGCAGCCTACAGGGGAGCACAGATACGCAGTATTTT. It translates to CASSLQGSTDTQYF.

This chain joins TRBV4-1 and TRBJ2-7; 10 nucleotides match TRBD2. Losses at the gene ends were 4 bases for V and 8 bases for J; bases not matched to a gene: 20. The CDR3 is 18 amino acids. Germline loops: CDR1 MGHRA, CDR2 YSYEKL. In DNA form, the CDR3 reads TGCGCCAGCAGCCCTATTGGGAGAGAGCGGGAGGGCCGATTAAAGCAGTACTTC. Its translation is CASSPIGREREGRLKQYF.

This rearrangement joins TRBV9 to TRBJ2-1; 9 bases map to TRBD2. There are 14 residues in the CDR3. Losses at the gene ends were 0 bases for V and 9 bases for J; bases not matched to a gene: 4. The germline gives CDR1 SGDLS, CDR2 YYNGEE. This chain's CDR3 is CASSVGGRAFEQFF. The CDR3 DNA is TGTGCCAGCAGCGTAGGCGGGAGGGCCTTTGAGCAGTTCTTC.

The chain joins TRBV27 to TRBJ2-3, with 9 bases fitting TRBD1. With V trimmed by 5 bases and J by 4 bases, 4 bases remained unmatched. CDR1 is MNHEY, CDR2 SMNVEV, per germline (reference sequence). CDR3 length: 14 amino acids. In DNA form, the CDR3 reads TGTGCCAGCAGTATCACAGGGGGCTCAGATACGCAGTATTTT. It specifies CASSITGGSDTQYF.

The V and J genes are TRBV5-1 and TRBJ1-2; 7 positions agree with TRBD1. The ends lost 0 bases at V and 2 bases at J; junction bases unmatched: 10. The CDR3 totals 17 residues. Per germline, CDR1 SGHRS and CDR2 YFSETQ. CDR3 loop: CASSLADMDRTNYGYTF. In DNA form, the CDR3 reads TGCGCCAGCAGCTTGGCGGACATGGACAGGACAAACTATGGCTACACCTTC.

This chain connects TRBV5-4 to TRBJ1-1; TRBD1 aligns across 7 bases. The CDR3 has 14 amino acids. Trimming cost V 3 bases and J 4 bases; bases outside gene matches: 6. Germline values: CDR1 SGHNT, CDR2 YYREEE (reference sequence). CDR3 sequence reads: CASSSLQGRTEAFF. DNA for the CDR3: TGTGCCAGCAGCTCGCTACAGGGGCGCACTGAAGCTTTCTTT.

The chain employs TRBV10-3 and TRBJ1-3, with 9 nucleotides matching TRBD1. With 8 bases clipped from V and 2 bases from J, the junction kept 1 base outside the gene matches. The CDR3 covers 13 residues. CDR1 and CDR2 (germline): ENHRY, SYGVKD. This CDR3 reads CAIWTGAGNTIYF. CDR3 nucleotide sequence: TGTGCCATCTGGACAGGGGCTGGAAACACCATATATTTT.

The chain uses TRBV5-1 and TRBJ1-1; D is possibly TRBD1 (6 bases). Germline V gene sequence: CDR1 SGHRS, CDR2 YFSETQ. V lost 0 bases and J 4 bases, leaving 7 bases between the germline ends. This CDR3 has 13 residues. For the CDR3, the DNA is TGCGCCAGCAGCTTGGGCAGGGGCACTGAAGCTTTCTTT. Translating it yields CASSLGRGTEAFF.

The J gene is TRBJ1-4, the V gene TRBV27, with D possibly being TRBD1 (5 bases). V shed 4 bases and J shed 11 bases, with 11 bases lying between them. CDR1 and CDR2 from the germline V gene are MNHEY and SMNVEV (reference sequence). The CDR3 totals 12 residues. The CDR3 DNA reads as TGTGCCAGCAGTTACGGGGGGAAGAAACTGTTTTTT. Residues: CASSYGGKKLFF.

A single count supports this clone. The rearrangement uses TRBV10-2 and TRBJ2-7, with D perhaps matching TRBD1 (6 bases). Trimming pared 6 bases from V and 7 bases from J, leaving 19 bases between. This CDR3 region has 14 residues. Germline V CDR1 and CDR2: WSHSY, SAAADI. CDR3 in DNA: TGCGCCAGCAGGGCCGGGACACGAAAGGTGGAGCAGTACTTC. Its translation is CASRAGTRKVEQYF.

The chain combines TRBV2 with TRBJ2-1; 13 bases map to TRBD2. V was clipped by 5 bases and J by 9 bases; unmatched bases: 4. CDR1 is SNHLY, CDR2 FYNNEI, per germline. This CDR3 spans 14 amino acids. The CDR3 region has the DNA TGTGCCAGCAGTTGGACTAGCGGGGGCAGTGAGCAGTTCTTC. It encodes CASSWTSGGSEQFF.

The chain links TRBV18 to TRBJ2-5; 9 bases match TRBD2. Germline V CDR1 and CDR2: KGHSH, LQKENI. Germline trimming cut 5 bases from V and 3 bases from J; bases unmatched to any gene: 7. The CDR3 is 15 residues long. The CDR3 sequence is CASSDLSGRKETQYF. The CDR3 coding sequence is TGTGCCAGCTCAGACCTTAGCGGGAGAAAAGAGACCCAGTACTTC.

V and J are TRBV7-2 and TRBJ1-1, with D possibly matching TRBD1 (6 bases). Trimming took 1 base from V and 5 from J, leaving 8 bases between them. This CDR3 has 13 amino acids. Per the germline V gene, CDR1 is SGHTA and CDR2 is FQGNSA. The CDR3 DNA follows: TGTGCCAGCAGCTTAGTAAGGGGGACTGAAGCTTTCTTT. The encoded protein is CASSLVRGTEAFF.

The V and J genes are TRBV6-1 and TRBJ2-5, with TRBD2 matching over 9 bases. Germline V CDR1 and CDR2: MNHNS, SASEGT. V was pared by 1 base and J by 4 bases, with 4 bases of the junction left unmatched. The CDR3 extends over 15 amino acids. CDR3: CASSEGGLARETQYF. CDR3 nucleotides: TGTGCCAGCAGTGAAGGTGGACTAGCGAGAGAGACCCAGTACTTC.

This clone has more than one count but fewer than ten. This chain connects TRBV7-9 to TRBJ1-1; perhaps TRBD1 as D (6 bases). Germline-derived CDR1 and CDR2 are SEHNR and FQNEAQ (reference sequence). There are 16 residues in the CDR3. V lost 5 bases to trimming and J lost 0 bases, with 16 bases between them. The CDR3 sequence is CASSPIDRSVNTEAFF. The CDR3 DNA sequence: TGTGCCAGCAGCCCCATAGACAGGTCTGTGAACACTGAAGCTTTCTTT.

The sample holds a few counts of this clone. CDR3 bases: TGTGCCAGCAGCGTAGGTCCAGGTTCTAACTATGGCTACACCTTC. It translates to CASSVGPGSNYGYTF. The chain recombines TRBV9 with TRBJ1-2; D unclear. With 0 bases removed from V and 0 bases from J, the gap between germline ends came to 9 bases. The CDR3 totals 15 residues. Germline-derived CDR1 and CDR2 are SGDLS and YYNGEE.

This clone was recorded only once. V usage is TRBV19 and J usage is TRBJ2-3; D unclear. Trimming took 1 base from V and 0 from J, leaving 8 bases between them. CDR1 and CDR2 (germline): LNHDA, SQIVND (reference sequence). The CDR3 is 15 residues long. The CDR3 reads CASSIVVASTDTQYF. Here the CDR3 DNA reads TGTGCCAGTAGTATAGTGGTAGCAAGCACAGATACGCAGTATTTT.

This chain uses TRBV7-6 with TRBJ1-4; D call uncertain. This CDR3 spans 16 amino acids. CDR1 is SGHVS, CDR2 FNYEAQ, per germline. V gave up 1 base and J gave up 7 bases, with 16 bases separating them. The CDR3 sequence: CASSLGRGFGGEKLFF. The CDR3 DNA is TGTGCCAGCAGCTTAGGGCGAGGGTTCGGTGGTGAAAAACTGTTTTTT.

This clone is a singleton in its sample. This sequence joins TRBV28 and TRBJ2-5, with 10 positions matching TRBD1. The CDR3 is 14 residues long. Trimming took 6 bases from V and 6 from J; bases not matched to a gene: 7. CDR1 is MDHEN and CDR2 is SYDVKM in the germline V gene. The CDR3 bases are TGTGCCAGCAGCACCCCGGGACAGGGGAAGACCCAGTACTTC. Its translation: CASSTPGQGKTQYF.

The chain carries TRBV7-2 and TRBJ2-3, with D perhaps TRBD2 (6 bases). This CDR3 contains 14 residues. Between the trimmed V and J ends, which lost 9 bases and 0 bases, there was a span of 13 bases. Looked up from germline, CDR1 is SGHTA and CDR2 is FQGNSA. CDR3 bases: TGTGCCAGTCACCTAGCGCCAAGCACAGATACGCAGTATTTT. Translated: CASHLAPSTDTQYF.